This T cell receptor (beta chain) was sequenced during a study of OX40 agonist ivuxolimab in advanced cancers. Overall study context: Of the participants, 40% to 50% had some prior anti-PD-1, anti-PD-L1 or anti-CTLA-4 therapy, which was allowed. Study-wide findings and caveats: Among some nonresponders, normalized T-cell clonal expansion was also low. Expanded clones were, on average, more numerous in CD8+ T cells than in CD4+. CD4+ and CD8+ T cells in blood underwent clonal expansion by week 6 at 0.1 to 3.0 mg/kg.

The protocol was immunoSEQ multiplex PCR, while the TCRdb copy is restricted to in-frame clones and leaves out a portion. The sample has tens of thousands of clones; approximately 86% are singletons. CDR3 length equals 17 residues. Germline values: CDR1 MNHEY, CDR2 SMNVEV (reference sequence). V lost 5 bases and J lost 1; bases outside the gene matches: 10. As for this clone: What it recognizes is unknown.

The sequence was obtained from an adult with an advanced solid tumor such as melanoma, head and neck, liver or kidney cancer. The chain employs TRBV27 and TRBJ1-5; 8 positions agree with TRBD1. The sample consisted of CD4+ or CD8+ T cells sorted from blood, taken in a trial of the OX40 agonist ivuxolimab. CDR3 protein: CASSPRRTGTSNQPQHF. CDR3 coding DNA: TGTGCCAGCAGTCCCCGACGGACAGGGACGAGCAATCAGCCCCAGCATTTT.